The clone carrying this T cell receptor (beta chain) was detected a few times. Its antigen is as yet unknown. Time point specified: patch test 3, about 24 weeks after DPC sensitization. Treatment of the sample: therapeutic diphenylcyclopropenone sensitization with weekly scalp DPC. The donor pool consisted of alopecia patients aged 18 to 70 years, considered suitable for DPC. Before extraction, the whole blood was not fractionated, and total RNA was taken from it. The sample comes from a study of human T cells and chemical hapten exposure. Whole-study results and caveats: Positively correlated with patch test score were the counts of PT1 expanded TCRs.

Each CDR3 protein gets one entry after TCRdb re-called the RACE reads with MiXCR. The sample has about 84,000 distinct CDR3 sequences; 11% are singletons. The CDR3 covers 15 residues. Per germline, CDR1 LGHNA and CDR2 YNFKEQ. Trimming shortened V by 4 bases and J by 4 bases, and 15 bases separated the two germline ends. The specimen comprised whole blood, sampled in connection with sensitization to the hapten diphenylcyclopropenone (DPC). The rearrangement links TRBV4-2 to TRBJ2-3; tentatively, D is TRBD2 (5 bases). This sequence originates from a woman aged 45 to 65 with alopecia areata. Some clones in this sample may be carry-over from other donors' samples. The CDR3 region is CASSLGLSGADTQYF. The CDR3 DNA reads as TGTGCCAGCAGCCTCGGACTCTCGGGCGCAGATACGCAGTATTTT.